The entry below gives a single T cell receptor (beta chain) sequence along with its context. The antigen remains undetermined. One end of the junction varies from germline; a read error may be responsible. Germline V lookup: CDR1 SGHRS, CDR2 YFSETQ. This CDR3 has 19 residues. For every donor, a draw yielded 9.5 to 10 milliliters of peripheral blood. This sample was included in a study of blood T cells in healthy people across ages. Study-wide findings and caveats: Underestimates were what the diversity estimates from one million T cells were considered to be. PBMCs left unsorted prevented a conclusive naive versus antigen-experienced comparison. The percentage of naive T cells correlated strongly with TCR beta diversity.

The use of a sample-barcoded 5' primer and a J-beta primer mix characterized a second PCR of roughly 6 to 12 cycles. MiXCR, run by TCRdb on the 5' RACE reads, gives a single entry per CDR3 protein. The profile shows under 1,000,000 distinct CDR3 sequences, 35% to 50% of them singletons. The chain combines TRBV5-1 with TRBJ2-1; TRBD1 might be the D (6 bases). The sequencing sample was made of blood. This clonotype was obtained from a man aged 80 or over in good health. CDR3 DNA: TGCGCCAGCGGCTTCGACCCAAGAAGAGACAGGAGCTCCTACAATGAGCAGTTCTTC. It translates to CASGFDPRRDRSSYNEQFF.